The 24 T cell receptor beta chains below come from one sample, sequenced in a study of T-cell memory formation after mild COVID-19. TCRdb re-called the 5' RACE reads through MiXCR, storing one row per CDR3 protein. The sample lists some 150,000 distinct CDR3 sequences, 15% to 20% occurring once. Sample: PBMCs or a T cell subset sorted from them (not recorded which). The receptors derive from an adult woman who had mild COVID-19 (a few samples of this study predate the infection). Cell type and time point are not known.

This clonotype showed up just once. The CDR3 DNA reads as TGTGCCAGCAGCTTGGAGGTTGGTACGCAGTATTTT. Amino acid sequence: CASSLEVGTQYF. The J gene is TRBJ2-3, the V gene TRBV5-4; D remains ambiguous. V lost 0 bases and J 8 bases, leaving 7 bases between the germline ends. CDR3 length equals 12 residues. The germline CDR1 and CDR2 sequences are SGHNT and YYREEE (reference sequence).

This clonotype has only a few counts. The chain is built from TRBV15 and TRBJ2-2; tentative D call: TRBD1 (6 bases). CDR3 size: 17 residues. Germline V CDR1 and CDR2: LNHNV, YYDKDF (reference sequence). The V end lost 1 base, the J end lost 5 bases, and 17 bases lay between the germline ends. The CDR3 bases are TGTGCCACCAGCAGAGGACTCCGGGACATCGGGACCGGGGAGCTGTTTTTT. It encodes CATSRGLRDIGTGELFF.

This clonotype was found a few times. V usage is TRBV15 and J usage is TRBJ2-1, with 7 bases matching TRBD1. The CDR3 is 17 amino acids. Germline V gene lookup returns CDR1 LNHNV and CDR2 YYDKDF (reference sequence). The V segment lost 5 bases and the J segment 4 bases; nucleotides outside the gene matches: 14. Written as DNA, the CDR3 is TGTGCCACCAGCCGGACTTCAGGGGGTCCAATTTACAATGAGCAGTTCTTC. This gives the protein CATSRTSGGPIYNEQFF. Full variable domain (remainder filled in from reference TRBV15 and TRBJ2-1): DAMVIQNPRYQVTQFGKPVTLSCSQTLNHNVMYWYQQKSSQAPKLLFHYYDKDFNNEADTPDNFQSRRPNTSFCFLDIRSPGLGDTAMYLCATSRTSGGPIYNEQFFGPGTRLTVL.

This clonotype was found a few times. The DNA of the CDR3 is TGTGCCAGCAGCCAAGTCCGTGATGCGGAGACCCAGTACTTC. It is translated as CASSQVRDAETQYF. The chain couples TRBV4-2 to TRBJ2-5; D gene unclear. Deletions cut 1 base from V and 5 bases from J, with 11 bases between. The CDR3 covers 14 residues. CDR1 is LGHNA and CDR2 is YNFKEQ in the germline V gene.

The chain combines TRBV5-1 with TRBJ2-2, with 11 bases matching TRBD2. Losses at the gene ends were 3 bases for V and 6 bases for J; bases not matched to a gene: 1. The CDR3 contains 14 residues. Germline V gives CDR1 SGHRS, CDR2 YFSETQ. CDR3 in amino acids: CASSWGLAAGELFF. The CDR3 DNA follows: TGCGCCAGCAGCTGGGGACTAGCGGCCGGGGAGCTGTTTTTT. The entire variable domain, with the rest obtained from reference TRBV5-1 and TRBJ2-2, is as follows: KAGVTQTPRYLIKTRGQQVTLSCSPISGHRSVSWYQQTPGQGLQFLFEYFSETQRNKGNFPGRFSGRQFSNSRSEMNVSTLELGDSALYLCASSWGLAAGELFFGEGSRLTVL.

This chain uses TRBV19 with TRBJ1-1, with D maybe TRBD1 (6 bases). This CDR3 is 15 amino acids long. The V end lost 0 bases, the J end lost 6 bases, and 14 bases lay between the germline ends. Looked up from germline, CDR1 is LNHDA and CDR2 is SQIVND (reference sequence). The CDR3 DNA reads as TGTGCCAGTAGTATAGATCCGGGCAGGGGTGCTGAAGCTTTCTTT. It translates to CASSIDPGRGAEAFF.

This clonotype appeared a few times. The rearrangement links TRBV9 to TRBJ2-3; 7 bases line up with TRBD2. CDR3 size: 16 residues. After removal of 2 bases from V and 2 bases from J, the junction contained 8 bases not matched to a gene. Germline CDR1 reads SGDLS; CDR2 reads YYNGEE. The CDR3 sequence is CASSVDRRETTDTQYF. Written as DNA, the CDR3 is TGTGCCAGCAGCGTTGATCGGCGGGAGACCACAGATACGCAGTATTTT.

CDR3 sequence: CASSYDPARTYEQYF. Written as DNA, the CDR3 is TGTGCCAGCAGTTACGATCCGGCTAGGACTTACGAGCAGTACTTC. V gene TRBV6-5 combines with J gene TRBJ2-7; D is perhaps TRBD2 (5 bases). Germline V gene lookup returns CDR1 MNHEY and CDR2 SVGAGI. This CDR3 contains 15 residues. The V end was cut by 2 bases, the J end by 4 bases, with 15 bases between.

The J gene is TRBJ2-7, the V gene TRBV14, with D perhaps matching TRBD2 (6 bases). Germline V lookup: CDR1 SGHDN, CDR2 FVKESK. V was shortened by 4 bases and J by 1 base, with 11 bases between the two germline ends. CDR3 length: 14 amino acids. The CDR3 protein is CASSPAGRSYEQYF. In DNA, the CDR3 is TGTGCCAGCAGCCCCGCGGGGAGGTCCTACGAGCAGTACTTC.

DNA of the CDR3: TGCGCCAGCAGCCAAAGTGAGATGAGGACTAGCGGGTACAATGAGCAGTTCTTC. Its protein product is CASSQSEMRTSGYNEQFF. The chain uses TRBV4-1 and TRBJ2-1; 11 bases map to TRBD2. This CDR3 spans 18 amino acids. V was pared by 2 bases and J by 4 bases, with 10 bases of the junction left unmatched. CDR1 is MGHRA and CDR2 is YSYEKL in the germline V gene.

V gene TRBV12-3 or TRBV12-4 combines with J gene TRBJ2-3; D remains unclear. The length of the CDR3 is 15 residues. Trimming left V 11 bases short and J 1 base short, with 19 bases between. The CDR3 loop reads CARTPLGGGTDTQYF. In DNA, the CDR3 is TGTGCCCGCACCCCCCTAGGTGGCGGCACAGATACGCAGTATTTT.

V and J are TRBV12-3 or TRBV12-4 and TRBJ2-3; tentative D call: TRBD1 (8 bases). This CDR3 has 15 amino acids. The V end was cut by 5 bases, the J end by 3 bases, with 15 bases between. The CDR3 coding sequence is TGTGCCAGCAGTACCACAGGGGGAGGGACAGATACGCAGTATTTT. The encoded protein is CASSTTGGGTDTQYF.

The table lists this clonotype with a few counts. The V and J genes are TRBV20-1 and TRBJ2-1, with 9 bases lining up with TRBD2. CDR1 and CDR2 (germline): DFQATT, SNEGSKA (reference sequence). The CDR3 has 15 amino acids. V was pared by 1 base and J by 1 base, with 2 bases of the junction left unmatched. The DNA for the CDR3 is TGCAGTGCTAGAGTAGCGGGAGAATCCTACAATGAGCAGTTCTTC. Translated: CSARVAGESYNEQFF.

The rearrangement uses TRBV24-1 and TRBJ2-6; D is unresolved. The CDR3 is 17 residues long. The ends were cut back, 2 bases at V and 2 bases at J, with 12 bases in the middle. Per the germline V gene, CDR1 is KGHDR and CDR2 is SFDVKD. DNA of the CDR3: TGTGCCACCAGTGATTCCACGGGCCCAACTGGGGCCAACGTCCTGACTTTC. Translating it yields CATSDSTGPTGANVLTF.

The chain joins TRBV10-3 to TRBJ1-1, with TRBD1 matching over 7 bases. J was trimmed by 1 base and V by 3 bases; bases with no gene match: 5. The CDR3 contains 15 residues. Germline CDR1 reads ENHRY; CDR2 reads SYGVKD. The CDR3 protein is CAISDGTARNTEAFF. The CDR3 nucleotides read TGTGCCATCAGTGATGGGACAGCGAGGAACACTGAAGCTTTCTTT.

The chain uses TRBV19 and TRBJ2-3; D is unclear. CDR1 and CDR2 from the germline V gene are LNHDA and SQIVND (reference sequence). The CDR3 has 15 amino acids. V lost 9 bases and J 1 base, leaving 17 bases between the germline ends. CDR3 sequence reads: CASLPRLGRTDTQYF. The CDR3 nucleotides are TGTGCCAGCCTCCCGAGGCTAGGGCGCACAGATACGCAGTATTTT.

The chain has TRBV12-3 or TRBV12-4 and TRBJ1-1; no firm D call. Trimming removed 3 bases at V and 11 bases at J, with 19 bases between. The CDR3 contains 14 residues. The chain's CDR3 is CASSLISGEVEAFF. CDR3 coding DNA: TGTGCCAGCAGTTTGATTTCTGGGGAGGTAGAGGCTTTCTTT.

J is TRBJ2-3 and V is TRBV12-3 or TRBV12-4; 8 bases agree with TRBD2. The junction had 9 bases not matched to a gene; V was cut back by 5 bases and J by 5 bases. The CDR3 totals 15 residues. The CDR3 coding sequence is TGTGCCAGCAGTCCAATCGGGGGGGAAGGAGATACGCAGTATTTT. It yields the protein CASSPIGGEGDTQYF.

A remark on this clonotype: This may stem from a read error, because a much larger clone lies one nucleotide away. The V and J genes are TRBV28 and TRBJ2-7, with D uncertain. V lost 5 bases, J lost 4 bases, and 6 bases lay in between. Germline V gene lookup returns CDR1 MDHEN and CDR2 SYDVKM. This CDR3 contains 11 residues. The CDR3 spells CASSVQYEQYF. DNA of the CDR3: TGTGCCAGCAGTGTACAATACGAGCAGTACTTC.

This clonotype was detected only a few times. The gene calls are TRBV6-2 or TRBV6-3 and TRBJ1-2, with D tentatively TRBD1 (5 bases). The CDR3 runs to 15 residues. Trimming took off 0 bases at V and 7 bases at J, with 15 bases between the two ends. Germline lookup yields CDR1 MNHEY and CDR2 SVGEGT. The CDR3, as DNA: TGTGCCAGCAGTTACTCGACGGGGCAGGTTGGTGGCTACACCTTC. This translates into CASSYSTGQVGGYTF.

This clonotype occurred a few times. The rearrangement links TRBV14 to TRBJ2-7, with 7 bases lining up with TRBD1. With V trimmed by 4 bases and J by 10 bases, 7 bases remained unmatched. The CDR3 covers 12 residues. Per germline, CDR1 SGHDN and CDR2 FVKESK. CDR3 residues: CASSLGTARQYF. CDR3 bases: TGTGCCAGCAGCCTGGGGACAGCCCGCCAGTACTTC.

The chain links TRBV2 to TRBJ1-3, with D perhaps matching TRBD1 (5 bases). There are 16 residues in the CDR3. Germline CDR1 and CDR2: SNHLY and FYNNEI. V dropped 4 bases and J dropped 0 bases, with 13 bases sitting between them. CDR3 region: CASSVLARASGNTIYF. The CDR3, as DNA: TGTGCCAGCAGTGTTCTTGCCAGGGCCTCTGGAAACACCATATATTTT.

This chain joins TRBV5-1 and TRBJ1-2, with 8 bases fitting TRBD1. The junction had 11 bases not matched to a gene; V was cut back by 4 bases and J by 3 bases. This CDR3 comprises 16 residues. The germline V gene has CDR1 SGHRS and CDR2 YFSETQ. CDR3 protein: CASSHGQGRGDYGYTF. The CDR3 DNA reads TGCGCCAGCAGCCATGGACAGGGTCGAGGGGACTATGGCTACACCTTC.

V usage is TRBV3-1 and J usage is TRBJ2-5, with 9 bases aligning to TRBD2. This CDR3 region has 17 residues. The junction had 11 bases not matched to a gene; V was cut back by 1 base and J by 5 bases. The germline gives CDR1 LGHDT, CDR2 YNNKEL (reference sequence). Here the CDR3 DNA reads TGTGCCAGCAGCCAAGCTCCTTCGACTAGCGGCAAGGAGACCCAGTACTTC. Encoded protein: CASSQAPSTSGKETQYF.